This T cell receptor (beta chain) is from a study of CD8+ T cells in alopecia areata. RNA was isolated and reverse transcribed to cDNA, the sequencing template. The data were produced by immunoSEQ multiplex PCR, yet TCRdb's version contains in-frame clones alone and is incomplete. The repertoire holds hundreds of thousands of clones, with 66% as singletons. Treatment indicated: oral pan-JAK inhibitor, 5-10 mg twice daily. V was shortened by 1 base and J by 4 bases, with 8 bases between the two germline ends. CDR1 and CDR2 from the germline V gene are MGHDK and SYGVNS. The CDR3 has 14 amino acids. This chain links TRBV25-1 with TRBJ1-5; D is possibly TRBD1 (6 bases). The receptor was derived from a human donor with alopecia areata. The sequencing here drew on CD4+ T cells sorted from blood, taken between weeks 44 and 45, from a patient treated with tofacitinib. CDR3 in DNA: TGTGCCAGCAGTGAATGGGGGACAAATCAGCCCCAGCATTTT. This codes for CASSEWGTNQPQHF.